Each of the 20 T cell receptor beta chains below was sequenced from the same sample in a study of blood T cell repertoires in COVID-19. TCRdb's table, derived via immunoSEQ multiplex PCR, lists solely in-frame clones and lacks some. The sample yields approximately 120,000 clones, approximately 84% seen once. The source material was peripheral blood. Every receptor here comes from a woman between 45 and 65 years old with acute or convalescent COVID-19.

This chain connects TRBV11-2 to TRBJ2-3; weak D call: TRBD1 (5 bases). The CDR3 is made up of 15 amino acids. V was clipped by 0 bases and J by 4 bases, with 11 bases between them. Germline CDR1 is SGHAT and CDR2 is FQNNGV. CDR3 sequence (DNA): TGTGCCAGCAGCTTAGAGGGGAAAGGGGCAGATACGCAGTATTTT. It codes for CASSLEGKGADTQYF.

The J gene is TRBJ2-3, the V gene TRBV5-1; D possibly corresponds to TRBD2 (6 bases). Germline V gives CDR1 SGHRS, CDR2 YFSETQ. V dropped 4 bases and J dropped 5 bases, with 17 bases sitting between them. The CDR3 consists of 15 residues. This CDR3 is CASSPTSPGRDTQYF. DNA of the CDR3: TGCGCCAGCAGCCCAACTAGCCCTGGCAGAGATACGCAGTATTTT.

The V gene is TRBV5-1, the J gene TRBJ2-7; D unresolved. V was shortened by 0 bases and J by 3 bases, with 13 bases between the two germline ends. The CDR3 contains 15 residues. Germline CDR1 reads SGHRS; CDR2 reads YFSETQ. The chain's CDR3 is CASSLEWQRNYEQYF. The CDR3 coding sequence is TGCGCCAGCAGCTTGGAGTGGCAGAGGAACTACGAGCAGTACTTC. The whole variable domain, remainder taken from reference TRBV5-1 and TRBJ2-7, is KAGVTQTPRYLIKTRGQQVTLSCSPISGHRSVSWYQQTPGQGLQFLFEYFSETQRNKGNFPGRFSGRQFSNSRSEMNVSTLELGDSALYLCASSLEWQRNYEQYFGPGTRLTVT.

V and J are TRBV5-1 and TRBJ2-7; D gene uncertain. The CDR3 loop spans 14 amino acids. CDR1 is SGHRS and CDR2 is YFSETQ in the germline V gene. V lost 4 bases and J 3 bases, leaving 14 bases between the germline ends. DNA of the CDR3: TGCGCCAGCAGCGGCGGATTGTGGAACTACGAGCAGTACTTC. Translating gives CASSGGLWNYEQYF.

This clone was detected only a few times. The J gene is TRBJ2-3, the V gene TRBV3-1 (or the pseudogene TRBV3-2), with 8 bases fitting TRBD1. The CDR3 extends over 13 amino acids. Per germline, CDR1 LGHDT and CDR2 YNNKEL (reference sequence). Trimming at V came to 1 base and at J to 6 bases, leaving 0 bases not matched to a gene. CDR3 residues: CASSQGTGDTQYF. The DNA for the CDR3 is TGTGCCAGCAGCCAAGGGACAGGGGATACGCAGTATTTT.

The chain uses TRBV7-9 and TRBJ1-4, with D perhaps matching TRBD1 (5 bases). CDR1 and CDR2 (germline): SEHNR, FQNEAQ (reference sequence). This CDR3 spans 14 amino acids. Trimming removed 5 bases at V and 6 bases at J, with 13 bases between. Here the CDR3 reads CASSRGGGDEKLFF. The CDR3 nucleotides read TGTGCCAGCAGCCGCGGGGGTGGGGATGAAAAACTGTTTTTT.

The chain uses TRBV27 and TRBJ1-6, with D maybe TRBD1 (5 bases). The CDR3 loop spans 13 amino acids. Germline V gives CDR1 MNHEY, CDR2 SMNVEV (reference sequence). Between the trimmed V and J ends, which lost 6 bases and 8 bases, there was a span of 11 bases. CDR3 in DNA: TGTGCCAGCAGGTCTTGGGGGGATTCACCCCTCCACTTT. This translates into CASRSWGDSPLHF.

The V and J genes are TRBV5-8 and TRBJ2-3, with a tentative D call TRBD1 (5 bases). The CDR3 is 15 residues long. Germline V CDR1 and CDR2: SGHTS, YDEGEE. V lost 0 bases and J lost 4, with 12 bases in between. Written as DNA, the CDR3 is TGTGCCAGCAGCTTGGGTGGGGCCGGATCAGATACGCAGTATTTT. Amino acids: CASSLGGAGSDTQYF.

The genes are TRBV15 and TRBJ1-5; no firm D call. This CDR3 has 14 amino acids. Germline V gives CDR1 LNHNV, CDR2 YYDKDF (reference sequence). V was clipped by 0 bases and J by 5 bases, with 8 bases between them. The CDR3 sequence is CATSREMAHQPQHF. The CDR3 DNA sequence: TGTGCCACCAGCAGAGAGATGGCTCATCAGCCCCAGCATTTT.

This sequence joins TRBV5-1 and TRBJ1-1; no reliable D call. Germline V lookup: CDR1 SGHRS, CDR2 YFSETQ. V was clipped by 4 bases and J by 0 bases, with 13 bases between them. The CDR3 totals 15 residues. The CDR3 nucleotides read TGCGCCAGCAGCCCAGGTATGCTCATGAACACTGAAGCTTTCTTT. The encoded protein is CASSPGMLMNTEAFF.

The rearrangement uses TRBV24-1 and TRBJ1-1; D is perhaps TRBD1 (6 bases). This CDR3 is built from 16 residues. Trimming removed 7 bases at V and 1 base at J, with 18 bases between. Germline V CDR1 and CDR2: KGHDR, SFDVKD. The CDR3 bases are TGTGCCACCAGCATAACGCTACAGGGTCGGAACACTGAAGCTTTCTTT. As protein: CATSITLQGRNTEAFF.

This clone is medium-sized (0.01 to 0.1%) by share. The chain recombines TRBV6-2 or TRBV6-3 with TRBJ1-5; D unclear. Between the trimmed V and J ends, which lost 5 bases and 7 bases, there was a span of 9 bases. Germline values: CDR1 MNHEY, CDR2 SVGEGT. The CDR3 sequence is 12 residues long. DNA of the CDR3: TGTGCCAGCAGTCCCCGAGTACAGCCCCAGCATTTT. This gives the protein CASSPRVQPQHF.

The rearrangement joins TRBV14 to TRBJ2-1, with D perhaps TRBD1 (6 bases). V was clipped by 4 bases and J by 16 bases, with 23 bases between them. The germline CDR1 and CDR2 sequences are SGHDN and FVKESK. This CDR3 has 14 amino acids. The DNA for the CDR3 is TGTGCCAGCAGCCCCCCCGACAGGAAGGGGAATTATTTCTTC. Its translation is CASSPPDRKGNYFF.

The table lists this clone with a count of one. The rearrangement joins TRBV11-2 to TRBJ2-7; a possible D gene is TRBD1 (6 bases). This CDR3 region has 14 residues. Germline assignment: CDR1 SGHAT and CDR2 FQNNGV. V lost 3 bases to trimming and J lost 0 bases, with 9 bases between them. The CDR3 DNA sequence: TGTGCCAGCAGCTTTTACAGGGTCTCCTACGAGCAGTACTTC. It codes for CASSFYRVSYEQYF.

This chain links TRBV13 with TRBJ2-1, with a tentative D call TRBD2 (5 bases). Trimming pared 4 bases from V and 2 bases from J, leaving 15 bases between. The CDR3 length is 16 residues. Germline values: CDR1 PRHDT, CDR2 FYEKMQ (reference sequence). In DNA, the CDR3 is TGTGCCAGCAGCTCCTCGTGGAGGCCCCCCTACAATGAGCAGTTCTTC. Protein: CASSSSWRPPYNEQFF.

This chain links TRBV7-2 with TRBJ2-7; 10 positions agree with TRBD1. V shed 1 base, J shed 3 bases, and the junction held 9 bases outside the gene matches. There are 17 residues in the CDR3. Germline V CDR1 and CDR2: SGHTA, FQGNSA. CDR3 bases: TGTGCCAGCAGCTTAGGGGTAAAGCGGACAGGGGGCTACGAGCAGTACTTC. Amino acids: CASSLGVKRTGGYEQYF. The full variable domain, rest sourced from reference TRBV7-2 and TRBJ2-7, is GAGVSQSPSNKVTEKGKDVELRCDPISGHTALYWYRQSLGQGLEFLIYFQGNSAPDKSGLPSDRFSAERTGGSVSTLTIQRTQQEDSAVYLCASSLGVKRTGGYEQYFGPGTRLTVT.

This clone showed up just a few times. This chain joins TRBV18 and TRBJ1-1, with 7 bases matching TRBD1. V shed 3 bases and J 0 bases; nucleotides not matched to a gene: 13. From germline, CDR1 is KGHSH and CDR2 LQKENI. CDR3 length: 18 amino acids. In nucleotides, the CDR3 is TGTGCCAGCTCACCGAATGCCCCGGCTGGGACAGTGAACACTGAAGCTTTCTTT. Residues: CASSPNAPAGTVNTEAFF.

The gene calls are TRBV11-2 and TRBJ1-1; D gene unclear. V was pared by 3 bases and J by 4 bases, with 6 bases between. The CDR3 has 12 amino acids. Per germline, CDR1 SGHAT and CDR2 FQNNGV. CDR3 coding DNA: TGTGCCAGCAGCTTCCCCGGCACTGAAGCTTTCTTT. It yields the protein CASSFPGTEAFF.

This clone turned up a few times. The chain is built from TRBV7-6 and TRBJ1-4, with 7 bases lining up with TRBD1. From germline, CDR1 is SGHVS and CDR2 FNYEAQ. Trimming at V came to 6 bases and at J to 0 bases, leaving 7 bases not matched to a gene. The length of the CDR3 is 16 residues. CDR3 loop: CASRRTGASTNEKLFF. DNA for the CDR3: TGTGCCAGCAGACGAACAGGGGCCTCAACTAATGAAAAACTGTTTTTT.

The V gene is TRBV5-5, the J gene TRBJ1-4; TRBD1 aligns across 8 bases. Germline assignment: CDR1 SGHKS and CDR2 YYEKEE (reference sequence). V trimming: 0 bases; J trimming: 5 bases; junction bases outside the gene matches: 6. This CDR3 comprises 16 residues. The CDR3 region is CASSLVPGGGNEKLFF. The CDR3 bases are TGTGCCAGCAGCTTGGTTCCAGGGGGCGGAAATGAAAAACTGTTTTTT.